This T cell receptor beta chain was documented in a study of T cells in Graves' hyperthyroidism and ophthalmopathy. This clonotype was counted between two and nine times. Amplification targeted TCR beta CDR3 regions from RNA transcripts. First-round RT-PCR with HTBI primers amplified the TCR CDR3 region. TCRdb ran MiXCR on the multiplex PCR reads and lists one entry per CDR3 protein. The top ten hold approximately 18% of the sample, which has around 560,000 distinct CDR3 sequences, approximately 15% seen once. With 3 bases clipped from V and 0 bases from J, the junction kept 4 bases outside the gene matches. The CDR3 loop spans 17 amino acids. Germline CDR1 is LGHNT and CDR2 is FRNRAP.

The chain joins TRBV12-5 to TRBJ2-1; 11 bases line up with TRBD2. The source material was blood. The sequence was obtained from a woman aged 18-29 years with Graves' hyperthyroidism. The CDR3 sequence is CASGFHSGRVSYNEQFF. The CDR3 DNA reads TGTGCTAGTGGTTTCCATAGCGGGAGGGTCTCCTACAATGAGCAGTTCTTC.